Shown below are 30 T cell receptor beta chains from a single sample sequenced in a study of T-cell memory formation after mild COVID-19. TCRdb redid the calling of the 5' RACE reads with MiXCR, one entry per CDR3 protein. The sample carries about 140,000 distinct CDR3 sequences, roughly 14% recorded once. The sequenced sample consisted of PBMCs or a T cell subset sorted from them (not recorded which). The receptors derive from an adult woman who had mild COVID-19 (a few samples of this study predate the infection). Cell type and time point are not known.

As concerns this clonotype: The CDR3 ends on some other residue instead of the conserved phenylalanine or tryptophan, so this is likely a read error. The chain's CDR3 is CSVDGGSDSGANVLTL. In DNA form, the CDR3 reads TGCAGCGTTGACGGCGGCTCCGACTCTGGGGCCAACGTCCTGACTTTA. The genes are TRBV29-1 and TRBJ2-6; no clear D gene. The length of the CDR3 is 16 residues. V was pared by 3 bases and J by 0 bases, with 12 bases between. The germline gives CDR1 SQVTM, CDR2 ANQGSEA.

This clonotype was seen repeatedly, ten times or more. This chain uses TRBV24-1 with TRBJ2-1, with D possibly being TRBD2 (6 bases). The germline CDR1 and CDR2 sequences are KGHDR and SFDVKD. There are 15 residues in the CDR3. Trimming pared 4 bases from V and 8 bases from J, leaving 17 bases between. In nucleotides, the CDR3 is TGTGCCACCAGTGACGCGGCAACTAGCACGGATGAGCAGTTCTTC. It is translated as CATSDAATSTDEQFF.

This clonotype was counted between two and nine times. The chain uses TRBV6-5 and TRBJ1-1; a possible D gene is TRBD1 (6 bases). Deletions cut 8 bases from V and 1 base from J, with 8 bases between. This CDR3 contains 12 residues. Per germline, CDR1 MNHEY and CDR2 SVGAGI. The CDR3 here is CASQTGNTEAFF. As DNA, the CDR3 is TGTGCCAGCCAGACAGGGAACACTGAAGCTTTCTTT.

V gene TRBV6-2 or TRBV6-3 combines with J gene TRBJ2-1, with 11 bases lining up with TRBD2. Looked up from germline, CDR1 is MNHEY and CDR2 is SVGEGT. The CDR3 is 15 residues long. Trimming removed 4 bases from V and 8 bases from J; junction bases left unmatched: 7. The CDR3 here is CASSFLAGGVDEQFF. Written as DNA, the CDR3 is TGTGCCAGCAGTTTCCTAGCGGGAGGCGTAGATGAGCAGTTCTTC.

The table lists this clonotype with a few counts. This rearrangement joins TRBV2 to TRBJ2-7; D perhaps matches TRBD1 (6 bases). CDR3 length: 15 amino acids. The germline gives CDR1 SNHLY, CDR2 FYNNEI. Trimming stripped 6 bases from V and 1 base from J, with 16 bases between. The CDR3 reads CASSPRTDFSYEQYF. CDR3 DNA: TGTGCCAGCAGCCCAAGGACAGACTTTTCCTACGAGCAGTACTTC.

This clonotype came up a few times. This chain uses TRBV11-2 with TRBJ2-7, with 13 bases aligning to TRBD2. Trimming cost V 3 bases and J 6 bases; bases outside gene matches: 8. Per germline, CDR1 SGHAT and CDR2 FQNNGV. CDR3 length: 16 amino acids. The CDR3: CASSFDGLAGESEQYF. The CDR3 region has the DNA TGTGCCAGCAGCTTCGATGGACTAGCGGGAGAGAGCGAGCAGTACTTC. Together with reference TRBV11-2 and TRBJ2-7, the CDR3 gives the full variable domain: EAGVAQSPRYKIIEKRQSVAFWCNPISGHATLYWYQQILGQGPKLLIQFQNNGVVDDSQLPKDRFSAERLKGVDSTLKIQPAKLEDSAVYLCASSFDGLAGESEQYFGPGTRLTVT.

DNA for the CDR3: TGTGCCAGCAGTAACACTCGGGGGTCAGGTAGCTACGAGCAGTACTTC. This sequence encodes CASSNTRGSGSYEQYF. The chain carries TRBV27 and TRBJ2-7, with D perhaps TRBD2 (6 bases). The V end lost 5 bases, the J end lost 3 bases, and 20 bases lay between the germline ends. The CDR3 has 16 residues. CDR1 is MNHEY and CDR2 is SMNVEV in the germline V gene (reference sequence).

This clonotype was seen a handful of times. This sequence joins TRBV5-6 and TRBJ1-5, with 7 bases fitting TRBD1. Germline CDR1 and CDR2: SGHDT and YYEEEE. This CDR3 region has 15 residues. The trim removed 0 bases at V and 3 bases at J, leaving 3 bases unmatched. This CDR3 is CASSLGQGPNQPQHF. The CDR3, as DNA: TGTGCCAGCAGCTTGGGACAGGGTCCCAATCAGCCCCAGCATTTT.

The chain is built from TRBV5-1 and TRBJ2-3; possibly TRBD1 or TRBD2 for D (5 bases each). The CDR3 runs to 16 residues. V dropped 2 bases and J dropped 3 bases, with 16 bases sitting between them. Germline assignment: CDR1 SGHRS and CDR2 YFSETQ. The DNA for the CDR3 is TGCGCCAGCAGCTTTGACTTTATGGGGGAAACAGATACGCAGTATTTT. Residues: CASSFDFMGETDTQYF.

This clonotype showed up just a few times. The genes are TRBV3-1 and TRBJ1-1; TRBD1 is a possible D gene (6 bases). V was pared by 2 bases and J by 0 bases, with 13 bases between. Germline V CDR1 and CDR2: LGHDT, YNNKEL (reference sequence). The CDR3 totals 16 residues. CDR3 region: CASSQYLTGMNTEAFF. DNA for the CDR3: TGTGCCAGCAGCCAATATCTTACAGGGATGAACACTGAAGCTTTCTTT.

This clonotype occurred many times. This chain joins TRBV11-3 and TRBJ2-4; 8 bases map to TRBD2. There are 21 residues in the CDR3. Germline CDR1 and CDR2: SGHNT and YENEEA. J lost 1 base, V lost 1 base, and 18 bases had no gene match. CDR3 bases: TGTGCCAGCAGCTTAGGAGGTAGCGGGATCGGGCTGGGGGCGGCCAAAAACATTCAGTACTTC. This sequence encodes CASSLGGSGIGLGAAKNIQYF.

In its sample, this clonotype was seen many times. V and J are TRBV27 and TRBJ2-3; 11 nucleotides agree with TRBD2. The CDR3 sequence is 16 residues long. The junction had 5 bases not matched to a gene; V was cut back by 3 bases and J by 3 bases. Germline CDR1 is MNHEY and CDR2 is SMNVEV (reference sequence). CDR3 protein: CASSFGTSGATDTQYF. In DNA, the CDR3 is TGTGCCAGCAGTTTCGGGACTAGCGGAGCAACAGATACGCAGTATTTT.

This clonotype was found a few times. V and J are TRBV6-2 or TRBV6-3 and TRBJ2-7, with D perhaps TRBD1 or TRBD2 (5 bases each). CDR1 and CDR2 (germline): MNHEY, SVGEGT. This CDR3 has 14 amino acids. Trimming took off 2 bases at V and 0 bases at J, with 8 bases between the two ends. The CDR3 DNA reads TGTGCCAGCAGTTACAAGGGGAGCTCCTACGAGCAGTACTTC. It specifies CASSYKGSSYEQYF.

In this sample, this clonotype turned up a few times. The chain joins TRBV10-3 to TRBJ2-7; D is possibly TRBD1 (6 bases). The CDR3 contains 17 residues. Per the germline V gene, CDR1 is ENHRY and CDR2 is SYGVKD. V was clipped by 4 bases and J by 3 bases, with 22 bases between them. The CDR3 DNA follows: TGTGCCATCAGTGGGACAGCCCCCGGACCAAGGTACTACGAGCAGTACTTC. As protein: CAISGTAPGPRYYEQYF.

This sequence joins TRBV7-9 and TRBJ1-2; D is unclear. Trimming removed 3 bases from V and 3 bases from J, with 17 bases in between. Per germline, CDR1 SEHNR and CDR2 FQNEAQ (reference sequence). The CDR3 spans 16 residues. The CDR3 sequence is CASSLVRLGPHYGYTF. In nucleotides, the CDR3 is TGTGCCAGCAGCTTGGTCAGGCTAGGGCCCCACTATGGCTACACCTTC. The full variable domain, in which reference TRBV7-9 and TRBJ1-2 provide the parts outside the CDR3, is DTGVSQNPRHKITKRGQNVTFRCDPISEHNRLYWYRQTLGQGPEFLTYFQNEAQLEKSRLLSDRFSAERPKGSFSTLEIQRTEQGDSAMYLCASSLVRLGPHYGYTFGSGTRLTVV.

This clonotype showed up many times. The J gene is TRBJ2-2, the V gene TRBV5-1, with 7 bases lining up with TRBD1. This CDR3 is built from 14 residues. With V trimmed by 3 bases and J by 3 bases, 2 bases remained unmatched. Germline V gene sequence: CDR1 SGHRS, CDR2 YFSETQ. CDR3 in amino acids: CASSSGQHTGELFF. The DNA of the CDR3 is TGCGCCAGCAGCTCGGGACAGCACACCGGGGAGCTGTTTTTT. The full variable domain, rest sourced from reference TRBV5-1 and TRBJ2-2, is KAGVTQTPRYLIKTRGQQVTLSCSPISGHRSVSWYQQTPGQGLQFLFEYFSETQRNKGNFPGRFSGRQFSNSRSEMNVSTLELGDSALYLCASSSGQHTGELFFGEGSRLTVL.

The chain combines TRBV10-3 with TRBJ2-7; 12 bases are shared with TRBD2. The junction had 3 bases not matched to a gene; V was cut back by 3 bases and J by 6 bases. CDR1 and CDR2 (germline): ENHRY, SYGVKD. The CDR3 covers 14 residues. CDR3 bases: TGTGCCATCAGTGATTCTAGCGGGAGGGCCGAGCAGTACTTC. It specifies CAISDSSGRAEQYF.

This clonotype was seen more than once but under ten times. The chain has TRBV27 and TRBJ2-1; D gene uncertain. Trimming took 4 bases from V and 5 from J, leaving 15 bases between them. CDR3 length: 15 residues. CDR1 and CDR2 from the germline V gene are MNHEY and SMNVEV (reference sequence). Here the CDR3 reads CASSYGPSGDNEQFF. The CDR3, as DNA: TGTGCCAGCAGTTACGGGCCTAGTGGAGACAATGAGCAGTTCTTC.

The genes are TRBV12-3 or TRBV12-4 and TRBJ1-4; D is unresolved. V was cut by 3 bases and J by 8 bases, with 10 bases left in between. The CDR3 has 13 residues. The CDR3 loop reads CASSFASGEKLFF. In nucleotides, the CDR3 is TGTGCCAGCAGTTTCGCTTCGGGGGAAAAACTGTTTTTT.

This clonotype was seen more than once but under ten times. The J gene is TRBJ2-7, the V gene TRBV2; D is perhaps TRBD2 (7 bases). Trimming left V 3 bases short and J 2 bases short, with 14 bases between. The CDR3 contains 15 residues. In germline, CDR1 is SNHLY, CDR2 FYNNEI. CDR3 coding DNA: TGTGCCAGCAGTGACTGGGGGGGCATCACCTACGAGCAGTACTTC. Translating it yields CASSDWGGITYEQYF.

A remark on this clonotype: This may stem from a read error, because a much larger clone lies one nucleotide away. V usage is TRBV6-1 and J usage is TRBJ2-7, with D unclear. V lost 6 bases and J 0 bases, leaving 9 bases between the germline ends. The germline V gene has CDR1 MNHNS and CDR2 SASEGT. This CDR3 has 13 residues. CDR3 sequence: CASSQRVSYEQYF. The CDR3, as DNA: TGTGCCAGCAGCCAAAGGGTCTCCTACGAGCAGTACTTC.

In this sample, this clonotype turned up a few times. This sequence joins TRBV14 and TRBJ1-5; D uncertain. The germline CDR1 and CDR2 sequences are SGHDN and FVKESK. Trimming took off 0 bases at V and 6 bases at J, with 6 bases between the two ends. The CDR3 consists of 13 residues. CDR3 DNA: TGTGCCAGCAGCCAAGATCGAGTTCAGCCCCAGCATTTT. Protein product: CASSQDRVQPQHF.

This clonotype came up a few times. This chain joins TRBV7-9 and TRBJ2-1; 8 nucleotides agree with TRBD1. The ends lost 5 bases at V and 1 base at J; junction bases unmatched: 7. The CDR3 sequence is 16 residues long. Germline V CDR1 and CDR2: SEHNR, FQNEAQ (reference sequence). CDR3 loop: CASSPSDRASYNEQFF. For the CDR3, the DNA is TGTGCCAGCAGCCCATCGGACAGGGCATCCTACAATGAGCAGTTCTTC.

This clonotype was seen only a few times. The V call is TRBV5-1, the J call TRBJ2-7; no definite D call. The CDR3 is 16 residues long. The V gene lost 1 base and the J gene lost 2 bases, with 16 bases spanning the gap. CDR1 is SGHRS, CDR2 YFSETQ, per germline. The CDR3 region has the DNA TGCGCCAGCAGCTTGACCCTCTCCCCCGGTACCTACGAGCAGTACTTC. The encoded protein is CASSLTLSPGTYEQYF.

This chain connects TRBV28 to TRBJ2-7; possible D gene TRBD2, 6 bases. CDR3 size: 15 residues. V was cut by 1 base and J by 2 bases, with 12 bases left in between. The germline V gene encodes CDR1 MDHEN and CDR2 SYDVKM. The CDR3: CASSLSGLVPYEQYF. In DNA form, the CDR3 reads TGTGCCAGCAGTTTATCGGGACTGGTCCCCTACGAGCAGTACTTC.

The gene calls are TRBV11-2 and TRBJ2-2, with a tentative D call TRBD2 (6 bases). The CDR3 runs 17 residues. CDR1 is SGHAT and CDR2 is FQNNGV in the germline V gene. Trimming took off 0 bases at V and 1 base at J, with 12 bases between the two ends. CDR3 region: CASSLDLAALNTGELFF. In nucleotides, the CDR3 is TGTGCCAGCAGCTTAGATTTAGCGGCCTTGAACACCGGGGAGCTGTTTTTT.

The rearrangement links TRBV15 to TRBJ2-2, with D uncertain. The germline CDR1 and CDR2 sequences are LNHNV and YYDKDF (reference sequence). Trimming left V 0 bases short and J 7 bases short, with 6 bases between. This CDR3 comprises 13 residues. In DNA form, the CDR3 reads TGTGCCACCAGCAGAGATTCGGGCGGGGAGCTGTTTTTT. This gives the protein CATSRDSGGELFF.

The rearrangement uses TRBV12-3 or TRBV12-4 and TRBJ2-5; tentatively, D is TRBD2 (6 bases). V dropped 5 bases and J dropped 4 bases, with 17 bases sitting between them. The CDR3 contains 15 residues. This CDR3 is CASSPKGRSGETQYF. Written as DNA, the CDR3 is TGTGCCAGCAGTCCTAAGGGGAGGTCAGGAGAGACCCAGTACTTC.

This clonotype was found a few times. V gene TRBV7-6 combines with J gene TRBJ2-3, with 13 bases fitting TRBD2. Trimming took 5 bases from V and 4 from J; bases not matched to a gene: 3. The CDR3 loop spans 15 amino acids. Germline V gene data show CDR1 as SGHVS and CDR2 as FNYEAQ. As DNA, the CDR3 is TGTGCCAGCAGCCGACTAGCGGGAGGCGCAGATACGCAGTATTTT. This sequence encodes CASSRLAGGADTQYF.

V and J are TRBV24-1 and TRBJ2-1; 10 bases are shared with TRBD1. This CDR3 comprises 17 residues. V lost 3 bases to trimming and J lost 0 bases; unmatched junction nucleotides: 4. Germline V gene data show CDR1 as KGHDR and CDR2 as SFDVKD. The CDR3 DNA sequence: TGTGCCACCAGTGATCAGGACAGGGGGAACTCCTACAATGAGCAGTTCTTC. Protein product: CATSDQDRGNSYNEQFF.